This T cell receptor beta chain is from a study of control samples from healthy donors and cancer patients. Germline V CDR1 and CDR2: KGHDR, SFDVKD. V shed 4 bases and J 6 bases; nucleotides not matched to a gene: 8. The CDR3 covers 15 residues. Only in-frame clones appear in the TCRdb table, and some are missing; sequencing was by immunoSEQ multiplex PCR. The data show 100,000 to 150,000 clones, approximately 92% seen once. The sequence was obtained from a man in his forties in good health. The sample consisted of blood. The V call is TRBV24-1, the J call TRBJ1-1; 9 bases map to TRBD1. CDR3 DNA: TGTGCCACCAGTGAGTCGGGACAGGGTGGATCTGAAGCTTTCTTT. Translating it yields CATSESGQGGSEAFF.